Reported below is one TCR beta chain. The antigen is undetermined. A single base separates this from a much larger clone, so it may be a read error. CD3+ T cells were rested overnight without fetal bovine serum. TCRdb used MiXCR to reprocess the 5' RACE reads, holding one entry per CDR3 protein. The sample includes around 12,000 distinct CDR3 sequences, under 55% of them seen just once. This entry is derived from a study of T cell repertoires and leukemia-associated antigens. At the level of the study: Roughly 16 million effective reads came from all samples combined. Whole-study findings and limits: The four groups had similar numbers of Vbeta, Jbeta genes and CDR3s.

The sequenced sample consisted of CD3+ T cells sorted from blood and cultured. This TCR was sampled from a female donor in good health.

The CDR3 coding sequence is TGTGCCAGCTCCCCTGGACTCAGCTCCTACGAGCGGTACTTC. This encodes CASSPGLSSYERYF. This chain uses TRBV18 with TRBJ2-7; weak D call: TRBD2 (5 bases). This CDR3 spans 14 amino acids. The germline gives CDR1 KGHSH, CDR2 LQKENI. The full variable domain, rest sourced from reference TRBV18 and TRBJ2-7, is NAGVMQNPRHLVRRRGQEARLRCSPMKGHSHVYWYRQLPEEGLKFMVYLQKENIIDESGMPKERFSAEFPKEGPSILRIQQVVRGDSAAYFCASSPGLSSYERYFGPGTRLTVT.